The 32 T cell receptor beta chains below all came from one sample that was sequenced in a study of cytomegalovirus exposure and HLA in healthy donors. Clones were read by immunoSEQ multiplex PCR, and TCRdb kept only the in-frame ones, dropping some. The sample includes 200,000 to 250,000 clones, 75% to 95% of them seen just once. Sequencing used PBMCs. The receptors come from a woman under 30 in good health and CMV-seronegative.

The chain links TRBV29-1 to TRBJ2-7; perhaps TRBD1 as D (6 bases). This CDR3 has 14 amino acids. V gave up 3 bases and J gave up 4 bases, with 16 bases separating them. Germline CDR1 and CDR2: SQVTM and ANQGSEA. This CDR3 reads CSVDKQGSAYEQYF. The CDR3, as DNA: TGCAGCGTTGATAAGCAGGGGAGTGCGTACGAGCAGTACTTC.

The V gene is TRBV27, the J gene TRBJ2-1; D possibly corresponds to TRBD2 (6 bases). V was pared by 2 bases and J by 8 bases, with 19 bases between. CDR3 length: 16 amino acids. The V gene's germline CDR1 is MNHEY and CDR2 SMNVEV (reference sequence). Written as DNA, the CDR3 is TGTGCCAGCAGTTTACGTAGCCAGCCGTCGGGGGATGAGCAGTTCTTC. This encodes CASSLRSQPSGDEQFF.

This clone was detected only once. This chain connects TRBV6-4 to TRBJ1-2; D not resolved. Trimming cost V 2 bases and J 4 bases, with 5 bases left between them. Germline V gene data show CDR1 as MRHNA and CDR2 as SNTAGT. The CDR3 has 12 residues. CDR3 amino acids: CASSDNGYGYTF. For the CDR3, the DNA is TGTGCCAGCAGTGACAACGGCTATGGCTACACCTTC.

The V and J genes are TRBV10-3 and TRBJ2-3; TRBD2 matches at 11 bases. The V gene's germline CDR1 is ENHRY and CDR2 SYGVKD. Unmatched junction bases numbered 3, after V lost 3 bases and J lost 4 bases. This CDR3 comprises 15 residues. This CDR3 reads CAISELAGVPDTQYF. For the CDR3, the DNA is TGTGCCATCAGTGAACTAGCGGGAGTCCCAGATACGCAGTATTTT.

V is TRBV29-1 and J is TRBJ2-3; 7 bases agree with TRBD1. Trimming cost V 8 bases and J 1 base; bases outside gene matches: 3. Germline V CDR1 and CDR2: SQVTM, ANQGSEA. The CDR3 totals 12 residues. The CDR3 sequence: CSSGQGTDTQYF. CDR3 DNA sequence: TGCAGCTCCGGACAGGGCACAGATACGCAGTATTTT.

The chain combines TRBV19 with TRBJ1-2, with 7 bases lining up with TRBD1. V was pared by 5 bases and J by 7 bases, with 13 bases of the junction left unmatched. CDR3 length: 15 amino acids. CDR1 LNHDA and CDR2 SQIVND come from the germline V gene (reference sequence). The CDR3 bases are TGTGCCAGTAGTCTATTAGACAGGGCCCGCGGTGGCTACACCTTC. It specifies CASSLLDRARGGYTF.

This chain links TRBV5-4 with TRBJ1-2; 10 bases match TRBD1. This CDR3 comprises 14 residues. Trimming removed 4 bases from V and 6 bases from J; junction bases left unmatched: 6. Germline V CDR1 and CDR2: SGHNT, YYREEE (reference sequence). The CDR3 coding sequence is TGTGCCAGCAGCCCCGACAGGGGGCACAATGGCTACACCTTC. It yields the protein CASSPDRGHNGYTF.

This chain uses TRBV18 with TRBJ1-5; D perhaps matches TRBD1 (6 bases). V shed 3 bases and J shed 2 bases, with 8 bases lying between them. The CDR3 has 14 amino acids. Germline V lookup: CDR1 KGHSH, CDR2 LQKENI. CDR3 sequence (DNA): TGTGCCAGCTCACCGGGGGCGGGCAATCAGCCCCAGCATTTT. It is translated as CASSPGAGNQPQHF.

The rearrangement links TRBV7-8 to TRBJ2-1; 11 nucleotides agree with TRBD2. CDR1 and CDR2 from the germline V gene are SGHVS and FQNEAQ. With 5 bases clipped from V and 5 bases from J, the junction kept 8 bases outside the gene matches. The CDR3 runs to 16 residues. Here the CDR3 DNA reads TGTGCCAGCAGCACCACTGTGGGACTAGCGGACAATGAGCAGTTCTTC. The encoded protein is CASSTTVGLADNEQFF.

The chain carries TRBV30 and TRBJ1-5, with 8 positions matching TRBD1. J gave up 5 bases and V 2 bases, and 8 bases lay outside the gene matches. Per germline, CDR1 GTSNPN and CDR2 SVGIG (reference sequence). CDR3 length: 15 amino acids. CDR3 sequence (DNA): TGTGCCTGGAGTCCCCTAGGACAGGGAGATCAGCCCCAGCATTTT. As protein: CAWSPLGQGDQPQHF.

The CDR3 protein is CASSPLPPGGETQYF. DNA of the CDR3: TGTGCCAGCAGTCCGCTGCCACCGGGGGGAGAGACCCAGTACTTC. This chain uses TRBV27 with TRBJ2-5, with TRBD2 identical over 7 bases. Trimming at V came to 5 bases and at J to 4 bases, leaving 10 bases not matched to a gene. CDR1 is MNHEY, CDR2 SMNVEV, per germline (reference sequence). The CDR3 runs to 15 residues.

This clone was seen a handful of times. CDR3 bases: TGTGCCAGTAGTAAGGACAGTCCCACTGAAGCTTTCTTT. It translates to CASSKDSPTEAFF. The chain has TRBV19 and TRBJ1-1; the D gene is possibly TRBD1 (6 bases). Germline values: CDR1 LNHDA, CDR2 SQIVND (reference sequence). V gave up 4 bases and J gave up 4 bases, with 10 bases separating them. The CDR3 loop spans 13 amino acids.

The chain uses TRBV10-1 and TRBJ1-1; D is uncertain. Trimming left V 2 bases short and J 0 bases short, with 16 bases between. This CDR3 is built from 17 residues. CDR1 and CDR2 from the germline V gene are WNHNN and SYGVQD (reference sequence). In nucleotides, the CDR3 is TGCGCCAGCAGTGAGATTCTCGGGGAGTTACTGAACACTGAAGCTTTCTTT. Residues: CASSEILGELLNTEAFF.

The chain employs TRBV2 and TRBJ2-7; weak D call: TRBD1 (6 bases). The CDR3 runs to 14 residues. Trimming removed 7 bases at V and 2 bases at J, with 15 bases between. CDR1 is SNHLY, CDR2 FYNNEI, per germline. CDR3 DNA: TGTGCCAGCAAGCCCGGGACAACGACCTACGAGCAGTACTTC. Amino acid sequence: CASKPGTTTYEQYF.

The chain links TRBV4-1 to TRBJ2-3; 9 nucleotides line up with TRBD1. This CDR3 contains 17 residues. After removal of 4 bases from V and 4 bases from J, the junction contained 12 bases not matched to a gene. Germline V CDR1 and CDR2: MGHRA, YSYEKL. The CDR3 region is CASSPTPGQGFSDTQYF. CDR3 nucleotide sequence: TGCGCCAGCAGCCCCACCCCGGGACAGGGTTTTTCAGATACGCAGTATTTT.

This chain uses TRBV5-1 with TRBJ2-7; the D is unclear. The CDR3 has 12 residues. Trimming removed 1 base from V and 4 bases from J, with 6 bases in between. The germline CDR1 and CDR2 sequences are SGHRS and YFSETQ. CDR3 in DNA: TGCGCCAGCAGCTTGTTGCTATACGAGCAGTACTTC. This gives the protein CASSLLLYEQYF. Variable domain in full (rest from reference TRBV5-1 and TRBJ2-7): KAGVTQTPRYLIKTRGQQVTLSCSPISGHRSVSWYQQTPGQGLQFLFEYFSETQRNKGNFPGRFSGRQFSNSRSEMNVSTLELGDSALYLCASSLLLYEQYFGPGTRLTVT.

The count of this clone is one. V is TRBV19 and J is TRBJ2-1, with 10 bases lining up with TRBD1. V trimming: 2 bases; J trimming: 13 bases; junction bases outside the gene matches: 8. The CDR3 has 14 residues. Germline values: CDR1 LNHDA, CDR2 SQIVND (reference sequence). The CDR3 is CASSIPPTGGVQFF. In DNA, the CDR3 is TGTGCCAGTAGTATACCCCCGACAGGGGGCGTACAGTTCTTC.

The chain couples TRBV19 to TRBJ1-4; D call uncertain. Trimming stripped 1 base from V and 3 bases from J, with 6 bases between. The CDR3 loop spans 14 amino acids. Germline loops: CDR1 LNHDA, CDR2 SQIVND (reference sequence). CDR3 nucleotide sequence: TGTGCCAGTAGTATAGGTCGGTCTAATGAAAAACTGTTTTTT. Its translation: CASSIGRSNEKLFF.

This chain joins TRBV5-1 and TRBJ1-2, with TRBD1 matching over 8 bases. Germline CDR1 is SGHRS and CDR2 is YFSETQ. The CDR3 extends over 13 amino acids. After removal of 4 bases from V and 4 bases from J, the junction contained 3 bases not matched to a gene. Here the CDR3 reads CASSRDRGYGYTF. CDR3 DNA sequence: TGCGCCAGCAGCCGCGACAGGGGCTATGGCTACACCTTC.

This clone was recorded once. V and J are TRBV6-5 and TRBJ2-1; 8 bases match TRBD1. The germline CDR1 and CDR2 sequences are MNHEY and SVGAGI. This CDR3 is 15 amino acids long. J was trimmed by 0 bases and V by 5 bases; bases with no gene match: 3. The CDR3 loop reads CASSRDRSSYNEQFF. CDR3 bases: TGTGCCAGCAGTCGGGACAGGAGCTCCTACAATGAGCAGTTCTTC.

Written as DNA, the CDR3 is TGTGCCAGCAGTGCCCAGCCTCATAGCGACACTGAAGCTTTCTTT. It is translated as CASSAQPHSDTEAFF. The V and J genes are TRBV6-4 and TRBJ1-1; D uncertain. From germline, CDR1 is MRHNA and CDR2 SNTAGT. This CDR3 comprises 15 residues. Trimming stripped 4 bases from V and 3 bases from J, with 15 bases between.

The chain carries TRBV5-1 and TRBJ1-1; D gene unclear. The CDR3 has 17 residues. V shed 4 bases and J shed 3 bases, with 22 bases lying between them. Germline V gene sequence: CDR1 SGHRS, CDR2 YFSETQ. The CDR3 spells CASSLRRIANGDTEAFF. CDR3 coding DNA: TGCGCCAGCAGCCTTAGACGCATTGCTAACGGGGACACTGAAGCTTTCTTT.

The rearrangement links TRBV29-1 to TRBJ1-2; D is ambiguous. V was pared by 0 bases and J by 3 bases, with 14 bases between. CDR3 length: 15 residues. Per germline, CDR1 SQVTM and CDR2 ANQGSEA. The DNA of the CDR3 is TGCAGCGTTGAAGATTTGACGGAGGTGGACTATGGCTACACCTTC. Translation gives CSVEDLTEVDYGYTF.

CDR3 sequence reads: CASSLSPGQGEYEQYF. CDR3 nucleotide sequence: TGTGCCAGCAGCTTAAGTCCCGGACAGGGGGAGTACGAGCAGTACTTC. The chain combines TRBV13 with TRBJ2-7; TRBD1 matches 10 bases. The CDR3 has 16 amino acids. Germline V lookup: CDR1 PRHDT, CDR2 FYEKMQ (reference sequence). Trimming cost V 2 bases and J 4 bases; bases outside gene matches: 8.

The V call is TRBV28, the J call TRBJ1-3, with D possibly being TRBD1 (6 bases). Germline CDR1 MDHEN, CDR2 SYDVKM. The CDR3 is made up of 16 amino acids. The V and J ends lost 4 bases and 4 bases respectively, with 17 bases between them. CDR3 DNA: TGTGCCAGCAGTTCATGGGAACAGGGAGCCGGAAACACCATATATTTT. Its protein product is CASSSWEQGAGNTIYF.

The chain recombines TRBV27 with TRBJ2-1; 10 nucleotides align to TRBD1. The CDR3 is 15 amino acids. Germline V lookup: CDR1 MNHEY, CDR2 SMNVEV (reference sequence). The trim removed 5 bases at V and 7 bases at J, leaving 8 bases unmatched. The CDR3 protein is CASSPRTGGTNEQFF. The CDR3 region has the DNA TGTGCCAGCAGTCCCCGGACAGGGGGAACAAATGAGCAGTTCTTC.

This chain joins TRBV9 and TRBJ2-7; TRBD2 agrees at 7 bases. The germline V gene encodes CDR1 SGDLS and CDR2 YYNGEE. The CDR3 extends over 15 amino acids. V gave up 3 bases and J gave up 2 bases; unmatched junction bases: 8. In nucleotides, the CDR3 is TGTGCCAGCAGCGCCGCGGCTAGCGGTGCCTACGAGCAGTACTTC. Translated, it gives CASSAAASGAYEQYF.

V and J are TRBV2 and TRBJ1-2; D not certain. Germline V gene sequence: CDR1 SNHLY, CDR2 FYNNEI. V lost 7 bases to trimming and J lost 1 base, with 7 bases between them. There are 12 residues in the CDR3. DNA of the CDR3: TGTGCCAGCACAGGCCTTAACTATGGCTACACCTTC. This encodes CASTGLNYGYTF.

This clone came up once. The chain employs TRBV9 and TRBJ2-3, with 10 positions matching TRBD2. The CDR3 contains 15 residues. Germline CDR1 SGDLS, CDR2 YYNGEE. With V trimmed by 3 bases and J by 1 base, 2 bases remained unmatched. The CDR3 DNA follows: TGTGCCAGCAGCGCCGGGACTAGCGGCACAGATACGCAGTATTTT. Translation: CASSAGTSGTDTQYF.

The CDR3 sequence is CASSLLGGRDEAFF. CDR3 in DNA: TGTGCCAGCAGCTTATTAGGGGGACGTGATGAAGCTTTCTTT. The chain combines TRBV7-9 with TRBJ1-1; possibly TRBD1 for D (6 bases). With 2 bases removed from V and 7 bases from J, the gap between germline ends came to 14 bases. CDR1 SEHNR and CDR2 FQNEAQ come from the germline V gene (reference sequence). This CDR3 is built from 14 residues.

The gene calls are TRBV6-5 and TRBJ2-1; TRBD1 is a possible D gene (5 bases). This CDR3 comprises 15 residues. The V end lost 8 bases, the J end lost 0 bases, and 14 bases lay between the germline ends. Germline V lookup: CDR1 MNHEY, CDR2 SVGAGI. The chain's CDR3 is CASQDDRYSYNEQFF. The CDR3 nucleotides read TGTGCCAGCCAAGACGACAGATACTCCTACAATGAGCAGTTCTTC.

The chain couples TRBV7-6 to TRBJ1-1, with D perhaps TRBD1 (5 bases). The V end was cut by 8 bases, the J end by 3 bases, with 13 bases between. This CDR3 has 13 amino acids. CDR1 is SGHVS and CDR2 is FNYEAQ in the germline V gene. The CDR3, as DNA: TGTGCCAGCCACGCCAGGGAGGACACTGAAGCTTTCTTT. It codes for CASHAREDTEAFF.